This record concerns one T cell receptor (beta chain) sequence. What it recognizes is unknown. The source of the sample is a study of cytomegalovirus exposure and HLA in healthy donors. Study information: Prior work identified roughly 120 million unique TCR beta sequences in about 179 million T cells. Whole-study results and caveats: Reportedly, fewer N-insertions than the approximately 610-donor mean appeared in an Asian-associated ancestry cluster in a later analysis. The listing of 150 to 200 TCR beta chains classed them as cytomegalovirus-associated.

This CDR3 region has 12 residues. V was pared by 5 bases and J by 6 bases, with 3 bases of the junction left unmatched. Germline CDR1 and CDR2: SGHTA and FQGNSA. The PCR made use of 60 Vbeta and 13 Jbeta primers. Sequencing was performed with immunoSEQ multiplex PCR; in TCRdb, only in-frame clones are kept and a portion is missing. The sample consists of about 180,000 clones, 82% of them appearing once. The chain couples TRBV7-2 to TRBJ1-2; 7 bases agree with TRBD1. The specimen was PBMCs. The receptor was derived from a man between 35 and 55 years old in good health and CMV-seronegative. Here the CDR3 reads CASSEQGNGYTF. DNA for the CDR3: TGTGCCAGCAGCGAACAGGGGAATGGCTACACCTTC. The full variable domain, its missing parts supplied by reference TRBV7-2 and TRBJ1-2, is GAGVSQSPSNKVTEKGKDVELRCDPISGHTALYWYRQSLGQGLEFLIYFQGNSAPDKSGLPSDRFSAERTGGSVSTLTIQRTQQEDSAVYLCASSEQGNGYTFGSGTRLTVV.